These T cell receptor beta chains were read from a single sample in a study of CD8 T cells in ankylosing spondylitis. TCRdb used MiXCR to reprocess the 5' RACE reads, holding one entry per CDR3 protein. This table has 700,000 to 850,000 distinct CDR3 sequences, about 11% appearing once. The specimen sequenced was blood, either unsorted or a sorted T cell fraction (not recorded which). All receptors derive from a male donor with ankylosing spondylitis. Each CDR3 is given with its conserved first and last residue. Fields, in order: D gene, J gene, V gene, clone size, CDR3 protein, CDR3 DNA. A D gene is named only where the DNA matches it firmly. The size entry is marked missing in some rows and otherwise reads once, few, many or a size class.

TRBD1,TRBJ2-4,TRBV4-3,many,CASSQDRGQGARNIQYF,TGCGCCAGCAGCCAAGATAGGGGACAGGGGGCTAGAAACATTCAGTACTTC
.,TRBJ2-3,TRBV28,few,CASSLRYQTDTQYF,TGTGCCAGCAGTTTACGGTACCAGACAGATACGCAGTATTTT
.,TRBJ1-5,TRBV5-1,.,CASSLVGNQPQRF,TGCGCCAGCAGCTTGGTAGGAAATCAGCCCCAGCGTTTT
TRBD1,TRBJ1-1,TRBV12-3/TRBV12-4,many,CASRRDRVYTEAFF,TGTGCCAGCAGGCGGGACAGGGTGTACACTGAAGCTTTCTTT
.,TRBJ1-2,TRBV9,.,CASSTSGGGYTF,TGTGCCAGCAGCACTAGCGGGGGCGGCTACACCTTC
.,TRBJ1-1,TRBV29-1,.,CSGLAGSGRGTEAFF,TGCAGCGGGCTGGCGGGCTCAGGGAGGGGCACTGAAGCTTTCTTT
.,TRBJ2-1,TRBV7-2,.,CASSLAITQYNEQFF,TGTGCCAGCAGCTTAGCGATCACCCAATACAATGAGCAGTTCTTC
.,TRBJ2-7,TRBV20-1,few,CSAYDSLEYEQYF,TGCAGTGCTTACGACTCCCTCGAATACGAGCAGTACTTC
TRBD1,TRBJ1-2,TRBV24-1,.,CATSDWRQGETNGYTF,TGTGCCACCAGTGATTGGCGACAGGGCGAGACTAATGGCTACACCTTC
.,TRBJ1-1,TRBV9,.,CASSVVRSRETEAFF,TGTGCCAGCAGCGTAGTTCGGAGCAGGGAAACAGAAGCTTTCTTT
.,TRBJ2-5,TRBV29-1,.,CSVGGGGTQETQYF,TGCAGCGTTGGGGGCGGGGGCACTCAAGAGACCCAGTACTTC
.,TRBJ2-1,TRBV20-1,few,CSARGQSYNEQFF,TGCAGTGCTAGGGGACAATCCTACAATGAGCAGTTCTTC
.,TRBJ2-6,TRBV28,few,CASSPAGSSGANVLTF,TGTGCCAGCAGTCCGGCCGGGAGCTCTGGGGCCAACGTCCTGACTTTC
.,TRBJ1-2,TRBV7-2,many,CASSPRRGYTF,TGTGCCAGCAGCCCGAGGAGAGGCTACACCTTC
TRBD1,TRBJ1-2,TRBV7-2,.,CASSPHTGGRGGYTF,TGTGCCAGCAGCCCCCACACAGGGGGGCGGGGTGGCTACACCTTC
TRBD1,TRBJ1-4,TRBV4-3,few,CASSQQQGGREKLFF,TGCGCCAGCAGCCAGCAACAGGGGGGTCGTGAAAAACTGTTTTTT
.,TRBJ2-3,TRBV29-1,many,CSVRTLNTDTQYF,TGCAGCGTTCGGACACTTAACACAGATACGCAGTATTTT
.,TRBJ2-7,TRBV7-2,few,CASSSASGTGYEQYF,TGTGCCAGCAGCTCAGCATCCGGGACTGGCTACGAGCAGTACTTC
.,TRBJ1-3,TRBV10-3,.,CAMRQQSSGNTIYF,TGTGCCATGAGACAGCAGAGCTCTGGAAACACCATATATTTT
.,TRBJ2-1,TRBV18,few,CASSPPALSYNEQFF,TGTGCCAGCTCACCACCAGCGTTGTCCTACAATGAGCAGTTCTTC
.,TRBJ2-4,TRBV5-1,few,CASSPTVSKNIQYF,TGCGCCAGCAGCCCCACAGTATCCAAAAACATTCAGTACTTC
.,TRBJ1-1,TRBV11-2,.,CASSLRPGPLAFF,TGTGCCAGCAGCCTCCGTCCGGGCCCTTTGGCTTTCTTT
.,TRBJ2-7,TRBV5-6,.,CASSLSAGDEQYF,TGTGCCAGCAGCTTGAGCGCAGGGGACGAGCAGTACTTC
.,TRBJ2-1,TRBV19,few,CASSTSPFTKEQFF,TGTGCCAGTAGCACCAGTCCCTTTACAAAAGAGCAGTTCTTC